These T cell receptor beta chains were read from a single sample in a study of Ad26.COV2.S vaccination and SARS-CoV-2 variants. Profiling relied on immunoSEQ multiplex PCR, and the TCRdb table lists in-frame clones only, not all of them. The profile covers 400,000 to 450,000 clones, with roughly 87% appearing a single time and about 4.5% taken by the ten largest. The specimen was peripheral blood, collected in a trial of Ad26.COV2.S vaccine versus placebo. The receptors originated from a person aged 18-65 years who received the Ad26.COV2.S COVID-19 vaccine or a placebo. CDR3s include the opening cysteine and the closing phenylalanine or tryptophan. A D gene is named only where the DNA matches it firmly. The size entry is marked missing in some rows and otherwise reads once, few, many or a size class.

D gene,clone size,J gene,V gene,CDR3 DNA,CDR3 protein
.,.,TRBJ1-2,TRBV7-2,TGTGCCAGCAGCTTACAAGGGATGTCTCCCACCACATCTAACTATGGCTACACCTTC,CASSLQGMSPTTSNYGYTF
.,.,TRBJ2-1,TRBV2,TGTGCCAGCACTGGAGGGGGTGAGCAGTTCTTC,CASTGGGEQFF
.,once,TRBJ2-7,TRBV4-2,TGTGCCAGCAGCCAAGAACAGGGCTCCTACGAGCAGTACTTC,CASSQEQGSYEQYF
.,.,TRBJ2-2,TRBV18,TGTGCCAGCTCAGGACGGACTTCGAACACCGGGGAGCTGTTTTTT,CASSGRTSNTGELFF
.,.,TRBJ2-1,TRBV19,TGTGCCAGTAGTATTGTGGGCAGAGACTACAATGAGCAGTTCTTC,CASSIVGRDYNEQFF
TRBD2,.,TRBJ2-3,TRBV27,TGTGCCAGCAGTTGGGCAATGCGGGGGGGACCCAACACAGATACGCAGTATTTT,CASSWAMRGGPNTDTQYF
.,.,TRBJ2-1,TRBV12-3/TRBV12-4,TGTGCCAGCAGCCAATCCTACAATGAGCAGTTCTTC,CASSQSYNEQFF
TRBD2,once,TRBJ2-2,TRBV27,TGTGCCAGCAGTAGGACTAGCGCGAGAGAGAACACCGGGGAGCTGTTTTTT,CASSRTSARENTGELFF
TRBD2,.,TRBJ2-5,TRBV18,TGTGCCAGCTCACCACTGGCGGGAGGGACCCAAGAGACCCAGTACTTC,CASSPLAGGTQETQYF
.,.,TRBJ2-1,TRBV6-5,TGTGCCTGTTCCCGGGTAGTCGACAATGAGCAGTTCTTC,CACSRVVDNEQFF
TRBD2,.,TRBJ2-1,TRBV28,TGTGCCACCCTATCTCTAGCGGGAGGGGACTACAATGAGCAGTTCTTC,CATLSLAGGDYNEQFF
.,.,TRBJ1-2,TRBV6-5,TGTGCCAGCATTCGAGGCAGGGGTCCGGGAGGCTACACCTTC,CASIRGRGPGGYTF
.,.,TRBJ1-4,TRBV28,TGTGCCAGCAGTTTTTGGACAGAAAATGAAAAACTGTTTTTT,CASSFWTENEKLFF
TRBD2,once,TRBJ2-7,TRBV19,TGTGCCAGTAGTATAGTTCGGACTAGCGGGAGTTACGAGCAGTACTTC,CASSIVRTSGSYEQYF
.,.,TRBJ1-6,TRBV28,TGTGCCAGCAGTTTACCCATATCACCCCTCCACTTT,CASSLPISPLHF
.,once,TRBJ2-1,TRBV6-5,TGTGCCAGCAGACCATGGAGCTCCTACAATGAGCAGTTCTTC,CASRPWSSYNEQFF
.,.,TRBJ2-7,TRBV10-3,TGTGCCCCCCCTCAGCAGTACTTC,CAPPQQYF
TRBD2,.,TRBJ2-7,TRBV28,TGTGCCAGCAGTTTAAACCCGACTAGCGGGAGTTCAGTCGAGCAGTACTTC,CASSLNPTSGSSVEQYF
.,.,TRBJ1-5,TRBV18,TGTGCCAGCTCACCACGTGCTAGGGACAATCAGCCCCAGCATTTT,CASSPRARDNQPQHF
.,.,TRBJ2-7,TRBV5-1,TGCGCCAGCAGCTTGTCTTTGGACTACGAGCAGTACTTC,CASSLSLDYEQYF
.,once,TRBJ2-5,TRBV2,TGTGCCAGCAGTGAGGGGGGGCAGGGCCAAGAGACCCAGTACTTC,CASSEGGQGQETQYF
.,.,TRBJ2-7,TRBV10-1,TGCGCCAGCAGTGAGTGGGGCAGGGCTACCTACGAGCAGTACTTC,CASSEWGRATYEQYF
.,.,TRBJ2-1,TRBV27,TGTGCCAGCAGTCCCCGTGACAGTCACAATGAGCAGTTCTTC,CASSPRDSHNEQFF
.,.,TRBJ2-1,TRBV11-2,TGTGCCAGCAGCTTATCCCTGGAGGATGAGCAGTTCTTC,CASSLSLEDEQFF
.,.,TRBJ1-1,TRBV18,TGTGCCAGCTCGCGGGGGCGGAACACTGAAGCTTTCTTT,CASSRGRNTEAFF
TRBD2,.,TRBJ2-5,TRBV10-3,TGTGCCAGCAAACTAGCGGGCCAAGAGACCCAGTACTTC,CASKLAGQETQYF
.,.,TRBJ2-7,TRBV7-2,TGTGCCAGCAGCCCGGGACTTGGCTACGAGCAGTACTTC,CASSPGLGYEQYF
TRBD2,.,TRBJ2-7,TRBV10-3,TGTGCCACGGGGCCAGAAGCGGGACCCTACGAGCAGTACTTC,CATGPEAGPYEQYF
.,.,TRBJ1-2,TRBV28,TGTGCCAGCACCAAAAATTGGGGCGCTAACTATGGCTACACCTTC,CASTKNWGANYGYTF
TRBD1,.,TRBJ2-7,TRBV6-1,TGTGCCAGCAGTGAAGCGCTGACAGGGGGAGCTTACGAGCAGTACTTC,CASSEALTGGAYEQYF
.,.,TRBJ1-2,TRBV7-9,TGTGCCAGCAGCTCTGGGTCCCCCAGGAATGGCTACACCTTC,CASSSGSPRNGYTF
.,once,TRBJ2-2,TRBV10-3,TGTGCCATCACGGACGGCTTAGGCGGGGAGCTGTTTTTT,CAITDGLGGELFF
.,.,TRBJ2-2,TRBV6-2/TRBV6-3,TGTGCCAGCAGCAAGGTGCCGGGTGGGGACACCGGGGAGCTGTTTTTT,CASSKVPGGDTGELFF
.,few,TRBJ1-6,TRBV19,TGTGCCAGTAGTATGAGAGACAGCTCCTATAATTCACCCCTCCACTTT,CASSMRDSSYNSPLHF
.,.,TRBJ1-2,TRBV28,TGTGCCAGCAGTTTAAGGGACGGCTATGGCTACACCTTC,CASSLRDGYGYTF
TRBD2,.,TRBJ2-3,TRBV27,TGTGCCAGCAGCGACTGGGACCGCGGGGGGACAGATACGCAGTATTTT,CASSDWDRGGTDTQYF
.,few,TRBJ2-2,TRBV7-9,TGTGCCAGCAGCTTACGCGGGGAGCTCACCGGGGAGCTGTTTTTT,CASSLRGELTGELFF
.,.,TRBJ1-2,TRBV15,TGTGCCACCAGCAGAGCCGGGACGGCCTTGAGTGGCTACACCTTC,CATSRAGTALSGYTF
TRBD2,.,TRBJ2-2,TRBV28,TGTGCCAGCAGTTCCCGACTAGCGGGGCTCACCGGGGAGCTGTTTTTT,CASSSRLAGLTGELFF
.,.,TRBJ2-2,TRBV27,TGTGCCAGCAGTTTAGCGGGGTCGAACACCGGGGAGCTGTTTTTT,CASSLAGSNTGELFF
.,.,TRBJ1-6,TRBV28,TGTGCCAGCAGTTCCCCCCTTCTGGACTCCTATAATTCACCCCTCCACTTT,CASSSPLLDSYNSPLHF
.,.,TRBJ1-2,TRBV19,TGTGCCAGTACTAAGGGGGGTAAGAACTATGGCTACACCTTC,CASTKGGKNYGYTF